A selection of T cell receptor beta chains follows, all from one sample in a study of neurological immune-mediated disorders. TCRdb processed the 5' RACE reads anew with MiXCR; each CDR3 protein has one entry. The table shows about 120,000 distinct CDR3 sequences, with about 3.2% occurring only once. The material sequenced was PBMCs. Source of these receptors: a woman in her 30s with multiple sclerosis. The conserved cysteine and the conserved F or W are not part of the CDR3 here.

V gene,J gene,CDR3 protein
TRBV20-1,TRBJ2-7,SAKPGLAGVITYEQY
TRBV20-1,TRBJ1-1,SARLSGQTNTEAF
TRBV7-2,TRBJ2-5,ASSLEVRETQY
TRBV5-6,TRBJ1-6,ASSLATGEVLSPLH
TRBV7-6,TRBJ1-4,ASAFWAGEKLF
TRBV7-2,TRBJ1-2,ASSLRQGAGGYT
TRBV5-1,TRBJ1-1,ASSLGDQRVTEAF
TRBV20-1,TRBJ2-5,SARKPGGSQETQY
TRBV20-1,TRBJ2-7,SAREFVSSYEQY
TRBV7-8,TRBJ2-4,ASSLVGLANIQY
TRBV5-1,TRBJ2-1,ASSLEEFGKFHYNEQF
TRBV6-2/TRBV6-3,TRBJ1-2,ASSYPENGYT
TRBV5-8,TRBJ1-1,ASNPSAEFEAF
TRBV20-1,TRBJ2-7,SAGGGLEQY
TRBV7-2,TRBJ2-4,ASSRPAGTAKNIQY
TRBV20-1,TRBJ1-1,SARPWTARDTEAF
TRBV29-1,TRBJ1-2,SAYGYT
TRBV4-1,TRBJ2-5,ASSQDQGTGQETQY
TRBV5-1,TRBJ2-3,ASSPASGSVGGVTDTQY
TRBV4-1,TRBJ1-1,ASSHLMQGSTEAF
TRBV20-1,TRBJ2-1,SARDSSLAGASQF
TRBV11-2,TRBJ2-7,ASSLDRPYEQY
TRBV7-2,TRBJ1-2,ASSLVAREDYGYT
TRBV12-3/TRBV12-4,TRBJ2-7,ASSRGTGAREQY
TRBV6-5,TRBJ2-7,ASSPQAHGPYEQY
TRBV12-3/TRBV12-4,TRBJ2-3,ASSFATSGRHTQY
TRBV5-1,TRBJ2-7,ASATSGSPYEQY
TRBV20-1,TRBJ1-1,SHWGPNTEAF
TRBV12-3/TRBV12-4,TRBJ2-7,ASSSGGESSYEQY
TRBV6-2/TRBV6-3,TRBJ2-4,ASSGLARRDIQY